Below, 24 T cell receptor beta chains from the same sample are listed, as sequenced in a study of cytomegalovirus exposure and HLA in healthy donors. Assay used: immunoSEQ multiplex PCR; TCRdb lists only in-frame clones, some missing. In the table there are 150,000 to 200,000 clones, 75% to 90% of which are singletons. Sequenced sample: PBMCs. These receptors all come from a woman aged 18-29 years in good health and CMV-seronegative.

J is TRBJ1-6 and V is TRBV4-1; TRBD1 is a possible D gene (5 bases). V was shortened by 0 bases and J by 11 bases, with 17 bases between the two germline ends. Germline V gene sequence: CDR1 MGHRA, CDR2 YSYEKL. The CDR3 spans 16 residues. CDR3 bases: TGCGCCAGCAGCCAAGAAGGGGCCCCTGCGCGCGCACCCCTCCACTTT. This gives the protein CASSQEGAPARAPLHF.

The genes are TRBV29-1 and TRBJ2-1, with 8 bases that match TRBD2. Germline loops: CDR1 SQVTM, CDR2 ANQGSEA. The V segment lost 0 bases and the J segment 2 bases; nucleotides outside the gene matches: 6. The CDR3 totals 16 residues. DNA for the CDR3: TGCAGCGTTGAAGATCCACTAGCGGTTCCCTACAATGAGCAGTTCTTC. As protein: CSVEDPLAVPYNEQFF.

The V gene is TRBV30, the J gene TRBJ1-4; D gene unclear. CDR1 is GTSNPN, CDR2 SVGIG, per germline (reference sequence). This CDR3 comprises 14 residues. With 1 base removed from V and 8 bases from J, the gap between germline ends came to 14 bases. The CDR3 reads CAWSAVVGWEKLFF. The CDR3 region has the DNA TGTGCCTGGAGTGCCGTAGTTGGTTGGGAAAAACTGTTTTTT.

V gene TRBV6-1 combines with J gene TRBJ1-1; 7 bases are shared with TRBD1. Germline-derived CDR1 and CDR2 are MNHNS and SASEGT. The CDR3 contains 14 residues. V trimming: 7 bases; J trimming: 1 base; junction bases outside the gene matches: 6. The CDR3 loop reads CASTAGGSNTEAFF. Here the CDR3 DNA reads TGTGCCAGCACCGCAGGGGGGTCGAACACTGAAGCTTTCTTT.

This rearrangement joins TRBV27 to TRBJ2-1, with D possibly being TRBD2 (6 bases). In germline, CDR1 is MNHEY, CDR2 SMNVEV (reference sequence). The CDR3 is 14 residues long. V was cut by 5 bases and J by 1 base, with 9 bases left in between. The CDR3 DNA is TGTGCCAGCAGTCTGCGGGGATCCTACAATGAGCAGTTCTTC. This encodes CASSLRGSYNEQFF.

This clone was recorded only once. V usage is TRBV2 and J usage is TRBJ1-4; the match to TRBD1 covers 8 bases. Germline-derived CDR1 and CDR2 are SNHLY and FYNNEI. Trimming at V came to 2 bases and at J to 13 bases, leaving 9 bases not matched to a gene. The CDR3 has 14 amino acids. The CDR3 DNA reads TGTGCCAGCAGTGAACAGGGGGCGATCAGCGGACTGTTTTTT. It yields the protein CASSEQGAISGLFF.

The chain combines TRBV30 with TRBJ1-4, with a tentative D call TRBD1 (6 bases). The CDR3 contains 12 residues. Germline-derived CDR1 and CDR2 are GTSNPN and SVGIG (reference sequence). The V and J ends lost 3 bases and 8 bases respectively, with 10 bases between them. DNA for the CDR3: TGTGCCTGGAGGGCACAGGGAGAAAAACTGTTTTTT. Translation gives CAWRAQGEKLFF.

The chain couples TRBV4-1 to TRBJ2-3; 10 bases map to TRBD2. Germline CDR1 is MGHRA and CDR2 is YSYEKL. The junction had 9 bases not matched to a gene; V was cut back by 4 bases and J by 5 bases. This CDR3 contains 16 residues. The CDR3 here is CASSPLPRLAGDTQYF. For the CDR3, the DNA is TGCGCCAGCAGCCCGCTGCCGAGACTAGCGGGAGATACGCAGTATTTT.

For the CDR3, the DNA is TGTGCCAGTAGCCAGGACAGGGGGCGAGGACAGCCCCAGCATTTT. Protein product: CASSQDRGRGQPQHF. This rearrangement joins TRBV19 to TRBJ1-5; 11 nucleotides line up with TRBD1. This CDR3 is 15 amino acids long. CDR1 is LNHDA, CDR2 SQIVND, per germline (reference sequence). V dropped 6 bases and J dropped 7; count of bases not matched to a gene: 8.

This sequence joins TRBV6-4 and TRBJ2-3, with a tentative D call TRBD1 (6 bases). V lost 0 bases and J lost 4, with 14 bases in between. CDR3 length: 16 residues. Looked up from germline, CDR1 is MRHNA and CDR2 is SNTAGT. DNA of the CDR3: TGTGCCAGCAGTGACTCGAAGGGCAGGGGAGCAGATACGCAGTATTTT. This encodes CASSDSKGRGADTQYF.

The rearrangement uses TRBV2 and TRBJ1-4; the D gene is possibly TRBD1 (5 bases). The CDR3 is 19 amino acids. CDR1 is SNHLY, CDR2 FYNNEI, per germline. V lost 2 bases and J 2 bases, leaving 21 bases between the germline ends. As DNA, the CDR3 is TGTGCCAGCAGTGAACCTAGCGGGGGGTGGTCGGGGACTAATGAAAAACTGTTTTTT. It codes for CASSEPSGGWSGTNEKLFF. Drawing the rest from reference TRBV2 and TRBJ1-4, the complete variable domain is EPEVTQTPSHQVTQMGQEVILRCVPISNHLYFYWYRQILGQKVEFLVSFYNNEISEKSEIFDDQFSVERPDGSNFTLKIRSTKLEDSAMYFCASSEPSGGWSGTNEKLFFGSGTQLSVL.

V and J are TRBV4-1 and TRBJ2-5, with 9 bases identical to TRBD2. This CDR3 contains 18 residues. The germline V gene has CDR1 MGHRA and CDR2 YSYEKL. V trimming: 1 base; J trimming: 4 bases; junction bases outside the gene matches: 13. In nucleotides, the CDR3 is TGCGCCAGCAGCCAAGGGTCTAGCGGGGTCACTAGAGGAGAGACCCAGTACTTC. It encodes CASSQGSSGVTRGETQYF.

The rearrangement links TRBV4-3 to TRBJ1-4, with D tentatively TRBD1 (6 bases). V was trimmed by 1 base and J by 10 bases, leaving 22 bases between them. The CDR3 covers 17 residues. In germline, CDR1 is LGHNA, CDR2 YSLEER. For the CDR3, the DNA is TGCGCCAGCAGCCAAGCCGTGGGGAGGGGGAGCGGAGGAAAACTGTTTTTT. This gives the protein CASSQAVGRGSGGKLFF.

This rearrangement joins TRBV15 to TRBJ1-3, with a weak D call TRBD1 (5 bases). V was pared by 5 bases and J by 0 bases, with 11 bases between. Germline assignment: CDR1 LNHNV and CDR2 YYDKDF (reference sequence). The CDR3 runs 15 residues. The CDR3 sequence: CATSRQTVSGNTIYF. The CDR3 DNA follows: TGTGCCACCAGCCGACAGACGGTCTCTGGAAACACCATATATTTT.

The chain carries TRBV5-6 and TRBJ2-2, with D possibly being TRBD1 (5 bases). Trimming stripped 5 bases from V and 6 bases from J, with 17 bases between. Germline CDR1 SGHDT, CDR2 YYEEEE. The CDR3 runs 15 residues. As DNA, the CDR3 is TGTGCCAGCAGATCCCCAAATGCAGGGCCCGGGGAGCTGTTTTTT. This encodes CASRSPNAGPGELFF.

The count of this clone is one. The chain carries TRBV18 and TRBJ1-5; D is perhaps TRBD1 (5 bases). The germline V and J ends were trimmed by 2 bases and 3 bases, with 11 bases remaining between them. CDR1 and CDR2 (germline): KGHSH, LQKENI. This CDR3 region has 15 residues. CDR3: CASSPMSTVNQPQHF. DNA of the CDR3: TGTGCCAGCTCACCAATGTCGACAGTCAATCAGCCCCAGCATTTT.

The chain links TRBV6-5 to TRBJ1-6; tentative D call: TRBD1 (6 bases). The CDR3 consists of 15 residues. Germline values: CDR1 MNHEY, CDR2 SVGAGI. V shed 7 bases and J shed 5 bases, with 15 bases lying between them. CDR3 sequence reads: CASNGGGGNNSPLHF. Here the CDR3 DNA reads TGTGCCAGCAATGGGGGGGGCGGAAATAATTCACCCCTCCACTTT.

V gene TRBV4-1 combines with J gene TRBJ2-7; D is uncertain. This CDR3 has 15 residues. Trimming shortened V by 1 base and J by 2 bases, and 12 bases separated the two germline ends. Looked up from germline, CDR1 is MGHRA and CDR2 is YSYEKL. CDR3 DNA: TGCGCCAGCAGCCAAGGATGGTCGGGTCCCTACGAGCAGTACTTC. It is translated as CASSQGWSGPYEQYF.

The rearrangement links TRBV30 to TRBJ1-1; D is ambiguous. The CDR3 loop spans 12 amino acids. The germline V gene encodes CDR1 GTSNPN and CDR2 SVGIG (reference sequence). Trimming cost V 3 bases and J 10 bases, with 15 bases left between them. In DNA form, the CDR3 reads TGTGCCTGGAGCCGTGAGGCGAGGTTAGCTTTCTTT. Its protein is CAWSREARLAFF.

The chain links TRBV7-6 to TRBJ1-3; D uncertain. The CDR3 loop spans 13 amino acids. Trimming took 1 base from V and 4 from J, leaving 5 bases between them. Per the germline V gene, CDR1 is SGHVS and CDR2 is FNYEAQ. This CDR3 reads CASSLDGGNTIYF. The CDR3, as DNA: TGTGCCAGCAGCTTAGACGGGGGAAACACCATATATTTT. The full variable domain, its missing parts supplied by reference TRBV7-6 and TRBJ1-3, is GAGVSQSPRYKVTKRGQDVALRCDPISGHVSLYWYRQALGQGPEFLTYFNYEAQQDKSGLPNDRFSAERPEGSISTLTIQRTEQRDSAMYRCASSLDGGNTIYFGEGSWLTVV.

This clone was observed a single time. The chain couples TRBV5-1 to TRBJ2-3; 7 nucleotides line up with TRBD2. V was pared by 3 bases and J by 0 bases, with 7 bases of the junction left unmatched. The CDR3 runs to 16 residues. In germline, CDR1 is SGHRS, CDR2 YFSETQ. CDR3 region: CASSSAGRSSTDTQYF. CDR3 nucleotide sequence: TGCGCCAGCAGCTCGGCCGGGAGGAGTAGCACAGATACGCAGTATTTT.

V and J are TRBV7-4 and TRBJ1-1; no clear D gene. Trimming removed 1 base from V and 11 bases from J, with 11 bases in between. CDR1 and CDR2 from the germline V gene are SGHVT and SQSDAQ. The CDR3 extends over 12 amino acids. CDR3 protein: CASSLDLTSAFF. The CDR3 DNA is TGTGCCAGCAGCTTAGACTTAACGTCGGCTTTCTTT.

This sequence joins TRBV6-1 and TRBJ1-5, with D tentatively TRBD1 (5 bases). CDR3 length equals 15 residues. V was shortened by 1 base and J by 6 bases, with 13 bases between the two germline ends. In germline, CDR1 is MNHNS, CDR2 SASEGT. The DNA for the CDR3 is TGTGCCAGCAGTGAAGATTGGGGGGTTCGTCAGCCCCAGCATTTT. Translated, it gives CASSEDWGVRQPQHF.

V gene TRBV4-2 combines with J gene TRBJ2-1, with a tentative D call TRBD2 (6 bases). This CDR3 comprises 13 residues. The ends were cut back, 6 bases at V and 8 bases at J, with 14 bases in the middle. The germline V gene encodes CDR1 LGHNA and CDR2 YNFKEQ. The CDR3 DNA reads as TGTGCCAGCAGAAATCCAGCGGGTGATGAGCAGTTCTTC. The encoded protein is CASRNPAGDEQFF.